This T cell receptor (beta chain) was sequenced in a study of cytomegalovirus exposure and HLA in healthy donors. The wider study: Genotyping of more than 300 donors showed that around 81% belonged to the Caucasian-associated ancestry cluster. The study, taken as a whole, reports: Sequences of the TCR beta chain were said to predict the HLA-A and HLA-B alleles of most subjects accurately.

With 60 Vbeta and 13 Jbeta primers, the PCR was carried out. The data were produced by immunoSEQ multiplex PCR, yet TCRdb's version contains in-frame clones alone and is incomplete. The data contain about 150,000 clones, roughly 90% of them singletons. V trimming: 2 bases; J trimming: 8 bases; junction bases outside the gene matches: 13. This CDR3 contains 19 residues. The V gene's germline CDR1 is MNHEY and CDR2 SMNVEV (reference sequence). Concerning this clone: The antigen remains unidentified.

The clonotype comes from a woman aged 40 to 50 in good health and CMV-seronegative. The V call is TRBV27, the J call TRBJ2-1, with 15 bases fitting TRBD2. Sequencing was done on a sample of PBMCs. CDR3 region: CASSLKSGPGLAGGYEQFF. Written as DNA, the CDR3 is TGTGCCAGCAGTTTAAAATCCGGGCCCGGACTAGCGGGAGGGTATGAGCAGTTCTTC.